These 3 T cell receptor beta chains were sequenced from one sample in a study of T-cell memory formation after mild COVID-19 (dated by TCRdb to 2020 to 2022). Library construction relied on 5' RACE. TCRdb shows the sequencer as Illumina NovaSeq 6000. TCRdb cleaned the public reads at Q25 with fastp, built clones with MiXCR and kept in-frame beta chains. Rows are unified per CDR3 protein, each entry keeping the most common DNA and genes. This sample comprises 49,000 or so distinct CDR3 sequences, around 7.3% of them detected only once. Of the sample, more than 1.3% is held by the ten largest clones. Material for sequencing was PBMCs or a T cell subset sorted from them (not recorded which). These receptors were taken from a man aged 18 to 30 who had mild COVID-19 (a few samples of this study predate the infection). The sample titles of this study are shuffled in the database, so cell type and time point are left out; the donor was told from shared clones.

This clonotype was detected only a few times. The V call is TRBV6-2 or TRBV6-3, the J call TRBJ2-7, with D perhaps TRBD1 or TRBD2 (5 bases each). The V gene's germline CDR1 is MNHEY and CDR2 SVGEGT. The CDR3 runs 13 residues. V gave up 9 bases and J gave up 3 bases, with 15 bases separating them. CDR3 in DNA: TGTGCCAGTGCCCCGGGACCACTCTACGAGCAGTACTTC. Its translation: CASAPGPLYEQYF.

This sequence joins TRBV7-8 and TRBJ1-2; TRBD1 matches 12 bases. The CDR3 covers 17 residues. CDR1 and CDR2 (germline): SGHVS, FQNEAQ. V shed 4 bases, J shed 7 bases, and the junction held 13 bases outside the gene matches. DNA for the CDR3: TGTGCCAGCAGCTATCAACCCGAGGGACAGGGGGCGCTTGGCTACACCTTC. Protein product: CASSYQPEGQGALGYTF.

The chain has TRBV7-6 and TRBJ1-2, with a possible D match to TRBD1 (5 bases). Trimming took 4 bases from V and 8 from J, leaving 14 bases between them. CDR3 length: 13 residues. The germline V gene has CDR1 SGHVS and CDR2 FNYEAQ. The CDR3 reads CASSSGTAAGYTF. CDR3 sequence (DNA): TGTGCCAGCAGCTCCGGGACGGCGGCGGGCTACACCTTC.